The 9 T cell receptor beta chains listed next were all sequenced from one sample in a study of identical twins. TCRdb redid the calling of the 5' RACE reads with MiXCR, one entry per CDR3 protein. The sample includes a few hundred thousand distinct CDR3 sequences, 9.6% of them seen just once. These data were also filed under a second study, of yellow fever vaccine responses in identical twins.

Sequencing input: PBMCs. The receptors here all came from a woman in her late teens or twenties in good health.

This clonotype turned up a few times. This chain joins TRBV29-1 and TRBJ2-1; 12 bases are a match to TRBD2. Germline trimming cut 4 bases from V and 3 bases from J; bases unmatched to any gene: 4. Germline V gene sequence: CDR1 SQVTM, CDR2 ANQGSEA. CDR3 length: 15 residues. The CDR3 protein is CSVGTSGIGYNEQFF. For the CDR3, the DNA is TGCAGCGTTGGGACTAGCGGGATAGGCTACAATGAGCAGTTCTTC.

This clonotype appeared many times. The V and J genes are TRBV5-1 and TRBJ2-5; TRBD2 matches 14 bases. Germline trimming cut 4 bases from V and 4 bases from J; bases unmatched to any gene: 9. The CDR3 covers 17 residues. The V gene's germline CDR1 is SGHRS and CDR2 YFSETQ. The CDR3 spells CASSGTGLAGVGETQYF. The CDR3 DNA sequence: TGCGCCAGCAGCGGAACGGGACTAGCGGGGGTAGGAGAGACCCAGTACTTC.

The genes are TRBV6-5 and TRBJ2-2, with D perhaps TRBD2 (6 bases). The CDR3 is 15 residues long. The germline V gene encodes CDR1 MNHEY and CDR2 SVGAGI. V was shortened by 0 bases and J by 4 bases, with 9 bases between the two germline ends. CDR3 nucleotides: TGTGCCAGCAGTTACTCTGCGGGGCCCACCGGGGAGCTGTTTTTT. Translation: CASSYSAGPTGELFF.

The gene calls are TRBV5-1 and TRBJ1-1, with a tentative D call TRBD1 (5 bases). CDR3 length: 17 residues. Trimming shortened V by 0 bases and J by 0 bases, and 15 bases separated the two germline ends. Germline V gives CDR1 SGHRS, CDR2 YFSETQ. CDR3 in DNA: TGCGCCAGCAGCTTGGTGGGGCGTGGGACGATGAACACTGAAGCTTTCTTT. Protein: CASSLVGRGTMNTEAFF.

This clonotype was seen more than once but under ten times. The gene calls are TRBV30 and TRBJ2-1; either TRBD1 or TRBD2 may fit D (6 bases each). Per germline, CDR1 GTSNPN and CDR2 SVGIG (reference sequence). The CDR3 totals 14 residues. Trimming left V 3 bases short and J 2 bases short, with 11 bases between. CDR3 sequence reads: CAWSRRGTYNEQFF. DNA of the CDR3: TGTGCCTGGAGCCGGAGGGGGACCTACAATGAGCAGTTCTTC. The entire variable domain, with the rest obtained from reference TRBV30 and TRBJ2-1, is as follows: SQTIHQWPATLVQPVGSPLSLECTVEGTSNPNLYWYRQAAGRGLQLLFYSVGIGQISSEVPQNLSASRPQDRQFILSSKKLLLSDSGFYLCAWSRRGTYNEQFFGPGTRLTVL.

This CDR3 reads CASSLRPQSGETQYF. DNA of the CDR3: TGTGCCAGCAGCTTACGGCCTCAGTCTGGGGAGACCCAGTACTTC. The rearrangement links TRBV7-2 to TRBJ2-5; D is unresolved. CDR3 length equals 15 residues. The germline V gene encodes CDR1 SGHTA and CDR2 FQGNSA. V was cut by 2 bases and J by 5 bases, with 15 bases left in between.

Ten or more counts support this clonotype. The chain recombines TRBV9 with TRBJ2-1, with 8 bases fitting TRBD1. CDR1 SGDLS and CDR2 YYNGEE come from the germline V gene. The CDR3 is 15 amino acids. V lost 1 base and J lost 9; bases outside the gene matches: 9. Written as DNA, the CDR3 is TGTGCCAGCAGCGTACAGGGGGCCAAGATCTCTGAGCAGTTCTTC. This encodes CASSVQGAKISEQFF.

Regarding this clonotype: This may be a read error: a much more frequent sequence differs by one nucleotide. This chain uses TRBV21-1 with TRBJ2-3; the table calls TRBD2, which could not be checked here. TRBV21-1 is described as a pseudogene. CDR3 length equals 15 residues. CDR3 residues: CASNYIADCTDTQNF. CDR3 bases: TGTGCCAGCAACTACATAGCGGACTGCACAGATACGCAGAATTTT.

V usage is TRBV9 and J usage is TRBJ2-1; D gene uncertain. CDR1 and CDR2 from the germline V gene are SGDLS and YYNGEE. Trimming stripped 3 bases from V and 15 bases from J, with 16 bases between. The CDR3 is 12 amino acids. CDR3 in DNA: TGTGCCAGCAGCGCTGGACCTCTCCCCCCGTTCTTC. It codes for CASSAGPLPPFF.